The 28 T cell receptor beta chains presented below share a single source sample, sequenced in a study of T cell therapy after organ transplantation. Profiling relied on immunoSEQ multiplex PCR, and the TCRdb table lists in-frame clones only, not all of them. The table records just under 20,000 clones, 81% of them present only once. Time point denoted: 4-8 weeks after completion of therapy. These receptors' targets are unknown. The source was CD8+ T cells from blood, collected after autologous CMV-specific T cell therapy. The receptors originated from a human patient who had received a solid organ transplant and had CMV disease. The T cells may come from the graft donor.

The chain uses TRBV6-5 and TRBJ2-1; 13 positions match TRBD2. CDR1 is MNHEY and CDR2 is SVGAGI in the germline V gene. There are 14 residues in the CDR3. The V gene end was trimmed by 8 bases and the J gene end by 4 bases; junction bases not matched to a gene: 2. The CDR3 DNA reads TGTGCCAGCGGACTAGCGGGGGCATACAATGAGCAGTTCTTC. Protein product: CASGLAGAYNEQFF.

This chain connects TRBV6-5 to TRBJ2-2; D remains unclear. V lost 6 bases to trimming and J lost 5 bases, with 10 bases between them. Germline CDR1 and CDR2: MNHEY and SVGAGI. The CDR3 totals 13 residues. The CDR3 sequence: CASSYKGTGELFF. As DNA, the CDR3 is TGTGCCAGCAGCTATAAGGGTACCGGGGAGCTGTTTTTT.

The chain uses TRBV6-5 and TRBJ1-1; D is perhaps TRBD1 (6 bases). Germline CDR1 reads MNHEY; CDR2 reads SVGAGI. The CDR3 is 16 residues long. Trimming took off 0 bases at V and 7 bases at J, with 18 bases between the two ends. The CDR3 DNA reads TGTGCCAGCAGTTACTCGTCCGGAGGGGGGGCCAATGAAGCTTTCTTT. Its protein is CASSYSSGGGANEAFF.

The J gene is TRBJ2-3, the V gene TRBV13; possibly TRBD1 for D (7 bases). V gave up 5 bases and J gave up 6 bases, with 9 bases separating them. The germline CDR1 and CDR2 sequences are PRHDT and FYEKMQ (reference sequence). This CDR3 has 12 amino acids. CDR3 region: CASSPGGDTQYF. The CDR3, as DNA: TGTGCCAGCAGCCCAGGGGGGGATACGCAGTATTTT.

V usage is TRBV6-6 and J usage is TRBJ2-7; D is uncertain. The V gene lost 0 bases and the J gene lost 6 bases, with 3 bases spanning the gap. Germline V CDR1 and CDR2: MNHNY, SVGAGI (reference sequence). The CDR3 runs to 11 residues. The CDR3 here is CASSYSVEQYF. Written as DNA, the CDR3 is TGTGCCAGCAGTTACTCGGTCGAGCAGTACTTC.

The chain joins TRBV19 to TRBJ1-4; TRBD1 is a possible D gene (5 bases). The CDR3 has 15 residues. CDR1 is LNHDA and CDR2 is SQIVND in the germline V gene (reference sequence). V was pared by 6 bases and J by 6 bases, with 17 bases between. CDR3 region: CASRGWGEEDEKLFF. CDR3 coding DNA: TGTGCCAGTAGAGGTTGGGGGGAGGAGGATGAAAAACTGTTTTTT.

The chain carries TRBV14 and TRBJ1-4, with D uncertain. This CDR3 has 16 amino acids. Trimming stripped 3 bases from V and 0 bases from J, with 11 bases between. CDR1 and CDR2 (germline): SGHDN, FVKESK. The CDR3 sequence is CASSHLTGATNEKLFF. CDR3 sequence (DNA): TGTGCCAGCAGCCACCTAACGGGTGCAACTAATGAAAAACTGTTTTTT.

The chain combines TRBV6-5 with TRBJ2-2, with D possibly called TRBD1 or TRBD2 (5 bases each). V shed 0 bases and J shed 6 bases, with 11 bases lying between them. The CDR3 loop spans 15 amino acids. Germline CDR1 is MNHEY and CDR2 is SVGAGI. DNA for the CDR3: TGTGCCAGCAGTTACTCGATCGGGGACGCCGGGGAGCTGTTTTTT. Translated: CASSYSIGDAGELFF.

V is TRBV6-1 and J is TRBJ1-1, with no clear D. This CDR3 comprises 12 residues. V was pared by 0 bases and J by 4 bases, with 3 bases between. Germline CDR1 is MNHNS and CDR2 is SASEGT. CDR3 amino acids: CASSEAPTEAFF. CDR3 in DNA: TGTGCCAGCAGTGAAGCTCCCACTGAAGCTTTCTTT.

This clone was counted once. The chain links TRBV27 to TRBJ1-2, with D possibly matching TRBD1 (5 bases). The length of the CDR3 is 14 residues. The germline V gene has CDR1 MNHEY and CDR2 SMNVEV (reference sequence). Trimming took 2 bases from V and 4 from J, leaving 11 bases between them. CDR3 region: CASSLNRQLYGYTF. The CDR3 nucleotides are TGTGCCAGCAGTTTAAATCGACAGCTCTATGGCTACACCTTC.

The chain couples TRBV7-2 to TRBJ1-4; TRBD1 is a possible D gene (6 bases). Per the germline V gene, CDR1 is SGHTA and CDR2 is FQGNSA. This CDR3 is built from 17 residues. The germline V and J ends were trimmed by 2 bases and 10 bases, with 23 bases remaining between them. For the CDR3, the DNA is TGTGCCAGCAGCTTAAGGGGGGACACAGGACCGATGCGAAAACTGTTTTTT. As protein: CASSLRGDTGPMRKLFF.

The J gene is TRBJ1-1, the V gene TRBV5-1; possibly TRBD1 for D (5 bases). This CDR3 contains 17 residues. The germline V and J ends were trimmed by 4 bases and 3 bases, with 22 bases remaining between them. Germline V gene data show CDR1 as SGHRS and CDR2 as YFSETQ. In DNA, the CDR3 is TGCGCCAGCAGCAGTACAGGCTTCCACCCCGAGGACACTGAAGCTTTCTTT. It specifies CASSSTGFHPEDTEAFF.

The CDR3 DNA reads TGTGCCAGCAGCGGGGGGACATCAGGAACTGAAGCTTTCTTT. Amino acid sequence: CASSGGTSGTEAFF. The V and J genes are TRBV7-2 and TRBJ1-1; D might be TRBD1 (6 bases). The germline V gene encodes CDR1 SGHTA and CDR2 FQGNSA. Between the trimmed V and J ends, which lost 5 bases and 5 bases, there was a span of 15 bases. The CDR3 spans 14 residues.

This sequence joins TRBV29-1 and TRBJ1-2; no definite D call. The CDR3 spans 14 residues. Germline values: CDR1 SQVTM, CDR2 ANQGSEA. V lost 4 bases and J lost 4, with 16 bases in between. CDR3 bases: TGCAGCGTTGGTGTGGACTCCCTGGGCTATGGCTACACCTTC. Its translation is CSVGVDSLGYGYTF.

The J gene is TRBJ1-4, the V gene TRBV6-5, with D possibly being TRBD1 (6 bases). Between the trimmed V and J ends, which lost 6 bases and 7 bases, there was a span of 15 bases. Per germline, CDR1 MNHEY and CDR2 SVGAGI. This CDR3 has 14 amino acids. As DNA, the CDR3 is TGTGCCAGCAGAGAAACAGGGTTTGTTGAAAAACTGTTTTTT. Its translation: CASRETGFVEKLFF.

The rearrangement uses TRBV2 and TRBJ2-2, with unresolved D. Per the germline V gene, CDR1 is SNHLY and CDR2 is FYNNEI. This CDR3 is built from 15 residues. V was cut by 7 bases and J by 3 bases, with 15 bases left in between. The CDR3 nucleotides read TGTGCCAGCATCGTCCGTCCCAGCTACACCGGGGAGCTGTTTTTT. It specifies CASIVRPSYTGELFF.

The chain is built from TRBV27 and TRBJ2-3; TRBD2 agrees at 7 bases. V trimming: 1 base; J trimming: 5 bases; junction bases outside the gene matches: 6. Germline-derived CDR1 and CDR2 are MNHEY and SMNVEV (reference sequence). The CDR3 spans 15 residues. CDR3 sequence: CASSLLAGAEDTQYF. The CDR3 DNA follows: TGTGCCAGCAGTTTATTGGCGGGAGCGGAAGATACGCAGTATTTT.

This clone appeared once. The chain joins TRBV6-5 to TRBJ1-6, with D uncertain. Trimming left V 2 bases short and J 6 bases short, with 14 bases between. This CDR3 has 16 amino acids. Germline V lookup: CDR1 MNHEY, CDR2 SVGAGI. CDR3 nucleotides: TGTGCCAGCAGTTACGGGCCGTTAGAGGGTAATTCACCCCTCCACTTT. Its translation is CASSYGPLEGNSPLHF.

The chain is built from TRBV11-2 and TRBJ2-3; D call uncertain. V lost 5 bases, J lost 2 bases, and 17 bases lay in between. The CDR3 spans 16 residues. Germline V gene lookup returns CDR1 SGHAT and CDR2 FQNNGV. The CDR3 sequence: CASSPTPEETTDTQYF. The CDR3 DNA is TGTGCCAGCAGCCCCACCCCAGAGGAGACCACAGATACGCAGTATTTT.

CDR3 DNA: TGTGCCAGTAGTATAACAGGGGAGAGCAATCAGCCCCAGCATTTT. This gives the protein CASSITGESNQPQHF. V usage is TRBV19 and J usage is TRBJ1-5; 7 positions agree with TRBD1. Germline loops: CDR1 LNHDA, CDR2 SQIVND (reference sequence). The CDR3 has 15 amino acids. The V gene end was trimmed by 2 bases and the J gene end by 1 base; junction bases not matched to a gene: 2.

V usage is TRBV20-1 and J usage is TRBJ2-7, with D perhaps TRBD1 (5 bases). Germline V gene lookup returns CDR1 DFQATT and CDR2 SNEGSKA (reference sequence). The CDR3 totals 10 residues. The V and J ends lost 7 bases and 4 bases respectively, with 8 bases between them. The CDR3 DNA is TGCAGTGTTCGGACATACGAGCAGTACTTC. As protein: CSVRTYEQYF.

This rearrangement joins TRBV9 to TRBJ1-1; D may be TRBD1 (5 bases). Germline V gene lookup returns CDR1 SGDLS and CDR2 YYNGEE. CDR3 length: 14 amino acids. Trimming removed 4 bases from V and 7 bases from J, with 17 bases in between. The CDR3 protein is CASSPSGGEGEAFF. CDR3 in DNA: TGTGCCAGCAGCCCCTCCGGGGGGGAAGGTGAAGCTTTCTTT.

V usage is TRBV27 and J usage is TRBJ2-1; D perhaps matches TRBD2 (5 bases). CDR1 is MNHEY, CDR2 SMNVEV, per germline (reference sequence). The length of the CDR3 is 16 residues. With 6 bases removed from V and 7 bases from J, the gap between germline ends came to 22 bases. CDR3 in DNA: TGTGCCAGCAGCACTTATCTAGCTAGGAAGCTGAATGAGCAGTTCTTC. This codes for CASSTYLARKLNEQFF.

The chain combines TRBV10-3 with TRBJ1-4; TRBD1 agrees at 8 bases. Germline loops: CDR1 ENHRY, CDR2 SYGVKD. V lost 3 bases to trimming and J lost 4 bases; unmatched junction nucleotides: 10. The CDR3 is made up of 17 amino acids. CDR3 DNA: TGTGCCATCAGTGATGCCCTCACAGGGGGTATTAATGAAAAACTGTTTTTT. Its translation is CAISDALTGGINEKLFF.

CDR3 DNA: TGTGCCTGGAGTGTATTTAGGAGGGGCTCCTACGAGCAGTACTTC. It is translated as CAWSVFRRGSYEQYF. The chain employs TRBV30 and TRBJ2-7; a weak D match, TRBD2 (6 bases). The CDR3 has 15 amino acids. CDR1 and CDR2 from the germline V gene are GTSNPN and SVGIG (reference sequence). V was trimmed by 0 bases and J by 0 bases, leaving 12 bases between them.

This clone was detected once. The V gene is TRBV30, the J gene TRBJ1-4; D unresolved. V was trimmed by 8 bases and J by 0 bases, leaving 13 bases between them. CDR3 length: 14 residues. Germline values: CDR1 GTSNPN, CDR2 SVGIG (reference sequence). CDR3 region: CAQYPPATNEKLFF. CDR3 in DNA: TGTGCCCAATACCCGCCAGCAACTAATGAAAAACTGTTTTTT. Drawing the rest from reference TRBV30 and TRBJ1-4, the complete variable domain is SQTIHQWPATLVQPVGSPLSLECTVEGTSNPNLYWYRQAAGRGLQLLFYSVGIGQISSEVPQNLSASRPQDRQFILSSKKLLLSDSGFYLCAQYPPATNEKLFFGSGTQLSVL.

CDR3 sequence: CASSVGVRDDDQPQHF. CDR3 nucleotides: TGTGCCAGCAGCGTAGGGGTCCGGGATGATGATCAGCCCCAGCATTTT. The rearrangement joins TRBV9 to TRBJ1-5; D is uncertain. The germline V gene encodes CDR1 SGDLS and CDR2 YYNGEE. V dropped 0 bases and J dropped 5 bases, with 15 bases sitting between them. This CDR3 is built from 16 residues.

The sample holds a few counts of this clone. V gene TRBV30 combines with J gene TRBJ1-1; D remains ambiguous. Trimming shortened V by 2 bases and J by 11 bases, and 12 bases separated the two germline ends. The CDR3 is 11 residues long. The V gene's germline CDR1 is GTSNPN and CDR2 SVGIG (reference sequence). CDR3 amino acids: CAWSPQLDAFF. In DNA, the CDR3 is TGTGCCTGGAGTCCCCAGTTGGATGCTTTCTTT.